This T cell receptor (beta chain) was obtained from a study of Graves' ophthalmopathy and Graves' hyperthyroidism. In germline, CDR1 is PRHDT, CDR2 FYEKMQ (reference sequence). This CDR3 is built from 13 residues. The V end was cut by 2 bases, the J end by 3 bases, with 7 bases between. RNA transcripts provided the template for amplifying TCR beta CDR3 regions. RT-PCR in the first round used HTBI primers; a second-round multiplex PCR followed. TCRdb analysed the multiplex PCR reads with MiXCR anew, one entry per CDR3 protein. This table has 660,000 or so distinct CDR3 sequences, under 50% appearing once. This clonotype was seen a handful of times.

The V call is TRBV13, the J call TRBJ1-1; D ambiguous. The TCR comes from an adult man with Graves' ophthalmopathy. Sequenced: peripheral blood. CDR3 DNA sequence: TGTGCCAGCAGCTTATACGGTTACACTGAAGCTTTCTTT. Residues: CASSLYGYTEAFF.